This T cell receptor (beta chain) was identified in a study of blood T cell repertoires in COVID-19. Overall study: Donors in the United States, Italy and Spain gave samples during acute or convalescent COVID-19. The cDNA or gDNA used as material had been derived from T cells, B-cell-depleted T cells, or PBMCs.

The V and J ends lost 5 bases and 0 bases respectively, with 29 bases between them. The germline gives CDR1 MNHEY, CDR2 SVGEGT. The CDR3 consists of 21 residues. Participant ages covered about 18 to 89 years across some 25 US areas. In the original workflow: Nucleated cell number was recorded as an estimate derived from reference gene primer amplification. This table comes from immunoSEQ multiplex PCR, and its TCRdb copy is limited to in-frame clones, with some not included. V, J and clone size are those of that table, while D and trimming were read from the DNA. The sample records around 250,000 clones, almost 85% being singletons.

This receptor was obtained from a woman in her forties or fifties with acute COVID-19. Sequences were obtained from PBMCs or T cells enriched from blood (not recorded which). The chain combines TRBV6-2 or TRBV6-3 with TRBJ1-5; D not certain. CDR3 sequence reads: CASSLYLMSKNSFNSNQPQHF. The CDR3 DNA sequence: TGTGCCAGCAGTCTTTACTTGATGTCAAAGAATTCTTTTAATAGCAATCAGCCCCAGCATTTT.